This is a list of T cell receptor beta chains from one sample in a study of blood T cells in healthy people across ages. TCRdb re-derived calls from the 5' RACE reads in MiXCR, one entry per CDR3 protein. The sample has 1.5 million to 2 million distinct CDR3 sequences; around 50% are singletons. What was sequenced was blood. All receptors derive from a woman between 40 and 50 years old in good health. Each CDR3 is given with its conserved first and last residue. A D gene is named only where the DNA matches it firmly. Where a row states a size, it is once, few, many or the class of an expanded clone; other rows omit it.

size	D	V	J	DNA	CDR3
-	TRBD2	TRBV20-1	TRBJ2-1	TGCAGTGCTAGTGGTGGGGGACTAGCGGGGGGAATGTACAATGAGCAGTTCTTC	CSASGGGLAGGMYNEQFF
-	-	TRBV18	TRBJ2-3	TGTGCCAGCTCCCAGACCCTGGCACTAAGCACAGATACGCAGTATTTT	CASSQTLALSTDTQYF
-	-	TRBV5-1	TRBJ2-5	TGCGCCAGCAGCGCCGAGGGACGGCGGGAGACCCAGTACTTC	CASSAEGRRETQYF
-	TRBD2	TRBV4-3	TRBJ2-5	TGCGCCAGCAGCCAAGAATGGGAGGGGGAGACCCAGTACTTC	CASSQEWEGETQYF
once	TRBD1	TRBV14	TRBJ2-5	TGTGCCAGCAGCCCAACAGGGGTGAGAGAGCAGTACTTC	CASSPTGVREQYF
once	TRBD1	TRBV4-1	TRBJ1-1	TGCGCCAGCAGCCCCTGGGACAGGGTAGACACTGAAGCTTTCTTT	CASSPWDRVDTEAFF
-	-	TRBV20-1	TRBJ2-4	TGCAGTGCTAGGTCCCAACAGGATCTCAGCCCACTAAAAAACATTCAGTACTTC	CSARSQQDLSPLKNIQYF
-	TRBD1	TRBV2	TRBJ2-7	TGTGCCAGCAACCGGGACAGGGCCTACAATGAGCAGTACTTC	CASNRDRAYNEQYF
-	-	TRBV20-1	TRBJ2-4	TGCAGTGCTCCAAGGACAGGAGGGGTTTTTTCCAAAAACATTCAGTACTTC	CSAPRTGGVFSKNIQYF
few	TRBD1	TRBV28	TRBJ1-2	TGTGCCAGCAGTCCACGGGACAGGGAGGTACATGGCTACACCTTC	CASSPRDREVHGYTF
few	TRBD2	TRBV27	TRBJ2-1	TGTGCCAGCAGTGCCCTAGCGGGGGGCAGATACAATGAGCAGTTCTTC	CASSALAGGRYNEQFF
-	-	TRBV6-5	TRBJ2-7	TGTGCCAGCAGTTACTCGATAGGGGGGAACAATGAGCAGTACTTC	CASSYSIGGNNEQYF
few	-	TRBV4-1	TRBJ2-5	TGCGCCAGCAGCCAAGACGAGGGAGAAGAGACCCAGTACTTC	CASSQDEGEETQYF
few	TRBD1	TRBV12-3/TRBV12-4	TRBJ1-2	TGTGCCAGCAGTTTAGGGACAGGGGTTGACTACACCTTC	CASSLGTGVDYTF
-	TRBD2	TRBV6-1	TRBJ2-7	TGTGCCAGCAGTGAAGATAGTAGGGCTAGCGGGGGGAGATACGAGCAGTACTTC	CASSEDSRASGGRYEQYF
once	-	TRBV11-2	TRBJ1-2	TGTGCCAGCAGCTTAGACCCCGGGGGGCGACCCTATGGCTACACCTTC	CASSLDPGGRPYGYTF
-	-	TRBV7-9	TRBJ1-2	TGTGCCAGCAGCTTAAATGGGCCGACCGGGGGCTACACCTTC	CASSLNGPTGGYTF
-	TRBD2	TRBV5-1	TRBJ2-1	TGCGCCAGCAGCACCCGGACTAGCGGGGGAGCCGGGGATGAGCAGTTCTTC	CASSTRTSGGAGDEQFF
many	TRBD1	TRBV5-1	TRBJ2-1	TGCGCCAGCAGCTTGGACAGGGGAGACTACAATGAGCAGTTCTTC	CASSLDRGDYNEQFF
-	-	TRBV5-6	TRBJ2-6	TGTGCCAGCAGCCCTAGTCTGGTTGGGGCCAACGTCCTGACTTTC	CASSPSLVGANVLTF
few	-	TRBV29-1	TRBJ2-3	TGCAGCGTTGAAAGGGGTCAGGGGTCCACAGATACGCAGTATTTT	CSVERGQGSTDTQYF
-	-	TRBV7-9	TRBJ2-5	TGTGCCAGCAGCCCCACCGGTGTACCTCAGTACTTC	CASSPTGVPQYF
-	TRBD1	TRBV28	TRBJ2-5	TGTGCCAGCAGTTCCTTTGACAGGGGCCAAGAGACCCAGTACTTC	CASSSFDRGQETQYF
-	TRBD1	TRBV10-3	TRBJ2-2	TGTGCCATCAGTCCAGGGGGTCCGAACACCGGGGAGCTGTTTTTT	CAISPGGPNTGELFF
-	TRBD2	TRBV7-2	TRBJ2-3	TGTGCCAGCAGCTTCCCGACTAGCGGGGGGCCGGATACGCAGTATTTT	CASSFPTSGGPDTQYF
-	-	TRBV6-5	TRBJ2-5	TGTGCCAGCAGTTACTCGTTCGGGCAAGAGACCCAGTACTTC	CASSYSFGQETQYF
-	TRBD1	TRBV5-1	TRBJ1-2	TGCGCCAGCAGTCCTGACCCAGGGGGCGCCTATGGCTACACCTTC	CASSPDPGGAYGYTF
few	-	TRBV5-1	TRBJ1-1	TGCGCCAGCGTGATGGGGAGGGAAGCTTTCTTT	CASVMGREAFF
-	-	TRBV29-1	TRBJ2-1	TGCAGCGTTGACCGGGGCGCGGGCAATGAGCAGTTCTTC	CSVDRGAGNEQFF
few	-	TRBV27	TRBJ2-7	TGTGCCAGCACCGCACAGCGGAGCCCCTACGAGCAGTACTTC	CASTAQRSPYEQYF
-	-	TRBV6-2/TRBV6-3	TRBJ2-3	TGTGCCAGCAGTTACGGGCAGACTCTAAACACAGATACGCAGTATTTT	CASSYGQTLNTDTQYF
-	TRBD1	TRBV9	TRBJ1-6	TGTGCCAGCAGCGTACAGGGGGCCAATTCACCCCTCCACTTT	CASSVQGANSPLHF
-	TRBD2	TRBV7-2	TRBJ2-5	TGTGCCAGCAGCTTAGTGGCAGCTGGCGTGCTAGCGGGGGCTAAGCAGTACTTC	CASSLVAAGVLAGAKQYF
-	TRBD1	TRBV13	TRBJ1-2	TGTGCCAGCAGCTTGGACAGGGGTCTGGGCTATGGCTACACCTTC	CASSLDRGLGYGYTF
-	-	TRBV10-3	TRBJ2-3	TGTGCCATCCCGGACGGATCCGACACCCCGGATACGCAGTATTTT	CAIPDGSDTPDTQYF
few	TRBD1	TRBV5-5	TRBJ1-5	TGTGCCAGCAGCACGACAGGGGGCGTTAATCAGCCCCAGCATTTT	CASSTTGGVNQPQHF
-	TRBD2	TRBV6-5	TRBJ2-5	TGTGCCAGCAGTTACGATCAAGCTAGCGGGGGGAAAGAGACCCAGTACTTC	CASSYDQASGGKETQYF
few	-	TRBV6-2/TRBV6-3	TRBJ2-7	TGTGCCAGCCAGAGGGGATACGAGCAGTACTTC	CASQRGYEQYF
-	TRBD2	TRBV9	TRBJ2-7	TGTGCCAGCAGCCGGGGGGGTACAGAGTATTACGAGCAGTACTTC	CASSRGGTEYYEQYF
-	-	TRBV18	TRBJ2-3	TGTGCCAGCTCTTCGGACCGTCCAACCCGCACAGATACGCAGTATTTT	CASSSDRPTRTDTQYF
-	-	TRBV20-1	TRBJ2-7	TGCAGTGCAAGGCCCCCAATAGGGAGCTACGAGCAGTACTTC	CSARPPIGSYEQYF
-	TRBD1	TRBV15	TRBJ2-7	TGTGCCACCAGCAGACGCGGACAGGGCGCCGAGCAGTACTTC	CATSRRGQGAEQYF
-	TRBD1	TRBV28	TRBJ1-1	TGTGCCAGCAGCCCGACAGGGGTCCCTAACACTGAAGCTTTCTTT	CASSPTGVPNTEAFF
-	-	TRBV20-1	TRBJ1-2	TGCAGTGCTAGAGAAATGAACTATGGCTACACCTTC	CSAREMNYGYTF
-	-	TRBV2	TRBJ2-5	TGTGCCAGCACCGAGGGATCTAGCCCTTGGGAGACCCAGTACTTC	CASTEGSSPWETQYF
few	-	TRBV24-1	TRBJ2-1	TGTGCCACCAGTTCTGGGCTAGTCAATGAGCAGTTCTTC	CATSSGLVNEQFF
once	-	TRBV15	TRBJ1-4	TGTGCCACCAGCAGGACCCGGGTCCACAGGGTTCAAGAAAAACTGTTTTTT	CATSRTRVHRVQEKLFF
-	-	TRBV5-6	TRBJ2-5	TGTGCCAGCAGCTTTATTAGTATTGAAGAGACCCAGTACTTC	CASSFISIEETQYF
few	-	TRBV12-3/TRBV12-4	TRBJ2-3	TGTGCCAGCAGTGCGCTAGGACGAACTAGCACAGATACGCAGTATTTT	CASSALGRTSTDTQYF
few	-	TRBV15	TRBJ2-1	TGTGCCACCAGCAGAACTGGACTATTCAATGAGCAGTTCTTC	CATSRTGLFNEQFF
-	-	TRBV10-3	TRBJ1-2	TGTGCCATCAGGAGGCCCCGCGACGGGGACTATGGCTACACCTTC	CAIRRPRDGDYGYTF
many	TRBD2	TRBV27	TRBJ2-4	TGTGCCAGCAGTTTATCGGCGGGGGGGCTGGAGGTGGGCAAAAACATTCAGTACTTC	CASSLSAGGLEVGKNIQYF